One sample yielded the 20 T cell receptor beta chains listed below, sequenced in a study of T-cell reconstitution after alpha-beta-depleted transplantation in children. During its preparation, the TCRbeta library received unique molecular identifiers. TCRdb reanalysed the PCR reads using MiXCR and keeps one entry per CDR3 protein. This table holds 450,000 to 600,000 distinct CDR3 sequences, about 10% found once. The sequences come from PBMCs, collected before TCRalphabeta/CD19-depleted stem cell transplant. The receptors here all came from a child aged 2 to 10 with inherited bone marrow failure, due to receive a stem cell transplant.

The genes are TRBV5-1 and TRBJ2-5; 7 nucleotides align to TRBD2. This CDR3 is 15 amino acids long. The V gene's germline CDR1 is SGHRS and CDR2 YFSETQ. After removal of 2 bases from V and 5 bases from J, the junction contained 9 bases not matched to a gene. CDR3 protein: CASSFGGSLGETQYF. The CDR3, as DNA: TGCGCCAGCAGCTTCGGCGGGAGCTTGGGGGAGACCCAGTACTTC.

A few counts support this clonotype. CDR3 sequence (DNA): TGTGCCAGCAGGGATCATCAAGGGGACACTGAAGCTTTCTTT. Translated: CASRDHQGDTEAFF. The V and J genes are TRBV6-2 or TRBV6-3 and TRBJ1-1; the D gene is possibly TRBD1 (5 bases). Trimming pared 6 bases from V and 3 bases from J, leaving 14 bases between. Germline V gives CDR1 MNHEY, CDR2 SVGEGT. There are 14 residues in the CDR3.

At least ten counts were recorded for this clonotype. The chain recombines TRBV7-2 with TRBJ1-2; D ambiguous. The germline gives CDR1 SGHTA, CDR2 FQGNSA. The CDR3 totals 13 residues. V lost 1 base and J lost 2, with 5 bases in between. The chain's CDR3 is CASSLVTNYGYTF. DNA for the CDR3: TGTGCCAGCAGCTTAGTCACCAACTATGGCTACACCTTC.

This chain connects TRBV19 to TRBJ2-3; D may match TRBD1 or TRBD2 (6 bases each). V lost 5 bases to trimming and J lost 2 bases, with 11 bases between them. CDR1 is LNHDA and CDR2 is SQIVND in the germline V gene (reference sequence). This CDR3 region has 14 residues. The CDR3 sequence is CASSEGGLTDTQYF. The DNA for the CDR3 is TGTGCCAGTAGTGAGGGGGGACTCACAGATACGCAGTATTTT.

In this sample, this clonotype turned up many times. The chain links TRBV2 to TRBJ2-5; D is tentatively TRBD1 or TRBD2 (6 bases each). The CDR3 is 15 amino acids. From germline, CDR1 is SNHLY and CDR2 FYNNEI. V gave up 6 bases and J gave up 3 bases, with 17 bases separating them. The CDR3 DNA is TGTGCCAGCAGACCCTTCCCGGGGGCAGAAGAGACCCAGTACTTC. It is translated as CASRPFPGAEETQYF.

This clonotype was seen repeatedly, ten times or more. The CDR3 loop reads CASSDWRTDRIGEQYF. CDR3 DNA: TGTGCCAGCAGTGACTGGAGGACCGACCGGATCGGGGAGCAGTACTTC. This chain uses TRBV25-1 with TRBJ2-7; maybe TRBD2 (5 bases). CDR3 length: 16 residues. The germline CDR1 and CDR2 sequences are MGHDK and SYGVNS. With 3 bases removed from V and 7 bases from J, the gap between germline ends came to 22 bases.

This clonotype turned up a few times. The chain employs TRBV4-3 and TRBJ1-2, with TRBD1 matching 11 bases. This CDR3 has 16 amino acids. CDR1 is LGHNA and CDR2 is YSLEER in the germline V gene. V dropped 3 bases and J dropped 9; count of bases not matched to a gene: 12. CDR3 in DNA: TGCGCCAGCAGCCAGCCAACCGGGACAGGGGGTTGGAGCTACACCTTC. Translated, it gives CASSQPTGTGGWSYTF.

This clonotype was detected many times. This chain connects TRBV24-1 to TRBJ2-2, with D possibly being TRBD1 (5 bases). Germline CDR1 and CDR2: KGHDR and SFDVKD. The V gene lost 0 bases and the J gene lost 1 base, with 8 bases spanning the gap. This CDR3 region has 16 residues. The CDR3: CATSDLSGMNTGELFF. The CDR3 coding sequence is TGTGCCACCAGTGATTTGTCAGGGATGAACACCGGGGAGCTGTTTTTT.

This clonotype was observed many times. This rearrangement joins TRBV28 to TRBJ2-3; weak D call: TRBD1 (6 bases). There are 15 residues in the CDR3. CDR1 and CDR2 from the germline V gene are MDHEN and SYDVKM. V was cut by 8 bases and J by 6 bases, with 21 bases left in between. The CDR3 nucleotides read TGTGCCAGCTATACGATCCGGGACATCCCCGATACGCAGTATTTT. This sequence encodes CASYTIRDIPDTQYF.

With respect to this clonotype: This may come from a read error, since a much larger clone is one base off. The CDR3 does not end in the conserved phenylalanine or tryptophan, so this is likely a read error. The chain joins TRBV29-1 to TRBJ1-4, with D unresolved. Germline loops: CDR1 SQVTM, CDR2 ANQGSEA. Trimming left V 7 bases short and J 8 bases short, with 11 bases between. The CDR3 spans 11 residues. CDR3 loop: CSGLSGEKLFY. The CDR3 bases are TGCAGCGGCTTATCCGGGGAAAAACTGTTTTAT.

This clonotype was detected many times. The chain combines TRBV19 with TRBJ2-1; 9 positions agree with TRBD2. The CDR3 consists of 14 residues. The germline CDR1 and CDR2 sequences are LNHDA and SQIVND (reference sequence). J was trimmed by 6 bases and V by 6 bases; bases with no gene match: 6. This CDR3 is CASRRLAGINEQFF. The CDR3 region has the DNA TGTGCCAGTAGGCGGCTAGCGGGAATCAATGAGCAGTTCTTC.

This clonotype was seen ten or more times. This chain links TRBV28 with TRBJ2-1; D is unresolved. This CDR3 comprises 14 residues. CDR1 is MDHEN, CDR2 SYDVKM, per germline. The ends were cut back, 3 bases at V and 3 bases at J, with 9 bases in the middle. The CDR3 nucleotides read TGTGCCAGCAGTTTTAAAGTTTTCTACAATGAGCAGTTCTTC. It yields the protein CASSFKVFYNEQFF.

This clonotype was observed once. The chain uses TRBV5-8 and TRBJ2-1; TRBD2 agrees at 8 bases. CDR1 is SGHTS, CDR2 YDEGEE, per germline. The CDR3 runs 15 residues. J gave up 5 bases and V 3 bases, and 7 bases lay outside the gene matches. In DNA form, the CDR3 reads TGTGCCAGCAGCTATTGGAGTAGCGGGAACAATGAGCAGTTCTTC. This sequence encodes CASSYWSSGNNEQFF.

This clonotype was recorded at least ten times. The chain uses TRBV7-2 and TRBJ2-3; D possibly corresponds to TRBD2 (5 bases). CDR3 length: 13 residues. V lost 3 bases and J lost 4, with 8 bases in between. The V gene's germline CDR1 is SGHTA and CDR2 FQGNSA. The CDR3 DNA sequence: TGTGCCAGCAGCTTCGGGATGGCAGATACGCAGTATTTT. Its protein product is CASSFGMADTQYF.

This clonotype was seen at least ten times. This chain links TRBV5-1 with TRBJ2-5, with TRBD1 as a possible D gene (6 bases). The germline V gene encodes CDR1 SGHRS and CDR2 YFSETQ. The V end lost 4 bases, the J end lost 1 base, and 14 bases lay between the germline ends. This CDR3 region has 15 residues. The CDR3 protein is CASSPDRSTQETQYF. The CDR3 DNA is TGCGCCAGCAGCCCTGACAGGTCGACCCAAGAGACCCAGTACTTC.

This clonotype was counted a few times. This chain's CDR3 is CASSWRRNTIYF. CDR3 bases: TGTGCCAGCAGTTGGCGACGAAACACCATATATTTT. The genes are TRBV12-3 or TRBV12-4 and TRBJ1-3; the D is unclear. There are 12 residues in the CDR3. V lost 4 bases and J 5 bases, leaving 6 bases between the germline ends.

J is TRBJ2-4 and V is TRBV5-4; weak D call: TRBD2 (5 bases). The V end lost 7 bases, the J end lost 0 bases, and 14 bases lay between the germline ends. Germline values: CDR1 SGHNT, CDR2 YYREEE (reference sequence). CDR3 length equals 15 residues. CDR3 nucleotides: TGTGCCAGCCCGAGCGGTCTCCTAGCCAAAAACATTCAGTACTTC. Protein sequence: CASPSGLLAKNIQYF. The full variable domain, with the rest looked up from reference TRBV5-4 and TRBJ2-4, is ETGVTQSPTHLIKTRGQQVTLRCSSQSGHNTVSWYQQALGQGPQFIFQYYREEENGRGNFPPRFSGLQFPNYSSELNVNALELDDSALYLCASPSGLLAKNIQYFGAGTRLSVL.

This clonotype was recorded many times. Written as DNA, the CDR3 is TGTGCCAGTTTGACGTACCAAGAGACCCAGTACTTC. Translating gives CASLTYQETQYF. The rearrangement links TRBV2 to TRBJ2-5; D gene unclear. CDR1 is SNHLY, CDR2 FYNNEI, per germline. The V end lost 9 bases, the J end lost 0 bases, and 8 bases lay between the germline ends. This CDR3 is 12 amino acids long.

This clonotype was seen at least ten times. This chain uses TRBV27 with TRBJ2-7; 11 bases line up with TRBD2. The CDR3 is made up of 15 amino acids. V dropped 3 bases and J dropped 0; count of bases not matched to a gene: 1. Per germline, CDR1 MNHEY and CDR2 SMNVEV (reference sequence). The CDR3 sequence is CASSLTSGISYEQYF. The DNA of the CDR3 is TGTGCCAGCAGTTTGACTAGCGGGATCTCCTACGAGCAGTACTTC.

The V gene is TRBV7-2, the J gene TRBJ2-7; D remains ambiguous. V lost 1 base and J lost 9, with 10 bases in between. Germline loops: CDR1 SGHTA, CDR2 FQGNSA. This CDR3 has 12 residues. CDR3: CASSLDHRRQYF. CDR3 in DNA: TGTGCCAGCAGCTTAGACCACCGGAGGCAGTACTTC.